This TCR beta chain was observed in a study of blood T cell repertoires in COVID-19. TCRdb keeps only in-frame clones here, not all; method: immunoSEQ multiplex PCR. The sample lists 250,000 or so clones; roughly 80% were seen once. CDR3 length: 16 residues. Germline CDR1 MNHEY, CDR2 SMNVEV (reference sequence). V trimming: 3 bases; J trimming: 5 bases; junction bases outside the gene matches: 11. V gene TRBV27 combines with J gene TRBJ2-5; TRBD2 matches at 8 bases. The specimen was peripheral blood. The sequence derives from a woman aged 18-35 years with acute or convalescent COVID-19. CDR3 DNA: TGTGCCAGCAGTTTGGGGGGGTTAGCGGGACGGGAGACCCAGTACTTC. Translated, it gives CASSLGGLAGRETQYF.